Sequencing of this TCR beta chain was carried out in a study of identical twins. TCRdb fed the 5' RACE reads into MiXCR, producing one record per CDR3 protein. The data contain hundreds of thousands of distinct CDR3 sequences, more than 6.5% of them singletons. V was clipped by 6 bases and J by 10 bases; unmatched bases: 4. The CDR3 consists of 13 residues. The sample was also linked to a second study, of yellow fever vaccine responses in identical twins.

Sequenced: memory (CD45RO+) T cells sorted from blood. The chain recombines TRBV12-3 or TRBV12-4 with TRBJ1-6; 9 bases match TRBD1. This receptor was identified in a woman between 18 and 29 years old in good health. The CDR3: CASSRDRDSPLHF. CDR3 bases: TGTGCCAGCAGCCGGGACAGGGACTCACCCCTCCACTTT.